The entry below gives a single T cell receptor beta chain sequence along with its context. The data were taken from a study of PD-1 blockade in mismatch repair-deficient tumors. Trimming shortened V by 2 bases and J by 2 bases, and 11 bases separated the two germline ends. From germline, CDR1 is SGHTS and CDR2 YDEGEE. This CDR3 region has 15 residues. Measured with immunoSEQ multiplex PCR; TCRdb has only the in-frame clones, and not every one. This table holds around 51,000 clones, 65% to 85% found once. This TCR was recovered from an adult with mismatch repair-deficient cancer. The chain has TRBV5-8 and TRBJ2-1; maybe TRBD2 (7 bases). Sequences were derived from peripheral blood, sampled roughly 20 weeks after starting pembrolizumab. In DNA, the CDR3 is TGTGCCAGCAGCTTAAGGGGGGGCCCCTACAATGAGCAGTTCTTC. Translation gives CASSLRGGPYNEQFF.